The 3 T cell receptor beta chains reported below all come from one sample, sequenced in a study of shared clonotypes between healthy human individuals. Repertoires were generated with immunoSEQ multiplex PCR, while TCRdb's copy carries only in-frame clones and drops some. The sample includes about 380,000 clones, about 97% of them seen just once. The specimen sequenced was memory CD8+ T cells sorted from blood. Described subset: CD45RO+ cells pooled with CCR7-negative TemRA cells. Receptor source: a man aged 30 to 39 in good health.

The chain's CDR3 is CASSYSIWVAKNIQYF. The CDR3 DNA follows: TGTGCCAGCAGTTACTCGATATGGGTAGCCAAAAACATTCAGTACTTC. The V gene is TRBV6-6, the J gene TRBJ2-4; D uncertain. This CDR3 comprises 16 residues. Trimming took off 0 bases at V and 0 bases at J, with 9 bases between the two ends. Germline CDR1 is MNHNY and CDR2 is SVGAGI (reference sequence).

The CDR3 nucleotides read TGTGCCAGCAGTGATACGGGGGGCAGAGCCAAAAACATTCAGTACTTC. Protein sequence: CASSDTGGRAKNIQYF. The chain links TRBV2 to TRBJ2-4, with D maybe TRBD2 (7 bases). The V end lost 3 bases, the J end lost 0 bases, and 12 bases lay between the germline ends. This CDR3 is built from 16 residues. Germline values: CDR1 SNHLY, CDR2 FYNNEI.

This clone was recorded only once. The chain combines TRBV6-1 with TRBJ2-5, with D perhaps given as TRBD1 or TRBD2 (5 bases each). The germline V gene encodes CDR1 MNHNS and CDR2 SASEGT. Trimming took off 11 bases at V and 5 bases at J, with 15 bases between the two ends. CDR3 length: 12 residues. CDR3 coding DNA: TGTGCCGGGGCCCCGTCGGGGGAGACCCAGTACTTC. It codes for CAGAPSGETQYF.